The 9 T cell receptor beta chains presented below share a single source sample, sequenced in a study of shared clonotypes between healthy human individuals. The table came from immunoSEQ multiplex PCR; TCRdb's copy has only in-frame clones and leaves some out. The sample consists of 2 million to 2.5 million clones, over 85% of them appearing once. The specimen was naive CD4+ T cells from PBMCs. Documented subset: CD45RA+ positively selected. The receptors come from a young man in good health. Some clones in this sample may be carry-over from other donors' samples.

To note about this clone: This specimen includes other DNA sequences encoding the same CDR3. The chain recombines TRBV5-1 with TRBJ2-2; 11 nucleotides line up with TRBD2. There are 15 residues in the CDR3. Germline lookup yields CDR1 SGHRS and CDR2 YFSETQ. Trimming took 4 bases from V and 5 from J; bases not matched to a gene: 4. CDR3 in amino acids: CASSPGTSGTGELFF. Written as DNA, the CDR3 is TGCGCCAGCAGCCCCGGGACTAGCGGTACCGGGGAGCTGTTTTTT.

This chain joins TRBV28 and TRBJ2-3; 7 positions match TRBD2. The CDR3 extends over 13 amino acids. CDR1 and CDR2 (germline): MDHEN, SYDVKM. The CDR3 nucleotides read TGTGCTTACTCGGGGGGAGGGTTCGATACGCAGTATTTT. Encoded protein: CAYSGGGFDTQYF.

The chain's CDR3 is CASSPRGGTQYF. The CDR3 bases are TGTGCCAGTAGTCCCCGGGGAGGCACGCAGTATTTT. The V and J genes are TRBV19 and TRBJ2-3; TRBD2 is a possible D gene (6 bases). CDR3 length equals 12 residues. Trimming took off 5 bases at V and 9 bases at J, with 12 bases between the two ends. Germline V gene lookup returns CDR1 LNHDA and CDR2 SQIVND (reference sequence).

To note about this clone: This CDR3 is also generated by other DNA sequences in the sample. This chain's CDR3 is CASSASGNTIYF. CDR3 DNA: TGTGCCAGCAGTGCATCTGGAAACACCATATATTTT. V usage is TRBV6-6 and J usage is TRBJ1-3; unclear D gene. CDR1 is MNHNY and CDR2 is SVGAGI in the germline V gene (reference sequence). V was trimmed by 5 bases and J by 1 base, leaving 3 bases between them. This CDR3 region has 12 residues.

J is TRBJ2-7 and V is TRBV19, with D possibly TRBD2 on 6 matching bases. The V gene lost 3 bases and the J gene lost 4 bases, with 10 bases spanning the gap. CDR1 and CDR2 (germline): LNHDA, SQIVND (reference sequence). This CDR3 has 13 amino acids. CDR3 in amino acids: CASSMAAGYEQYF. In DNA form, the CDR3 reads TGTGCCAGTAGTATGGCGGCGGGATACGAGCAGTACTTC.

The V gene is TRBV6-6, the J gene TRBJ2-1; 7 bases map to TRBD2. Losses at the gene ends were 0 bases for V and 7 bases for J; bases not matched to a gene: 0. Germline CDR1 MNHNY, CDR2 SVGAGI (reference sequence). This CDR3 has 13 residues. In nucleotides, the CDR3 is TGTGCCAGCAGTTACTCTAGCGGGAATGAGCAGTTCTTC. Translating it yields CASSYSSGNEQFF.

This clone showed up just once. The genes are TRBV4-1 and TRBJ2-2; the match to TRBD2 covers 8 bases. The V segment lost 1 base and the J segment 8 bases; nucleotides outside the gene matches: 15. CDR1 and CDR2 from the germline V gene are MGHRA and YSYEKL. The CDR3 spans 18 residues. This chain's CDR3 is CASSQGTGRAGAGGELFF. The CDR3 nucleotides read TGCGCCAGCAGCCAAGGAACGGGACGAGCGGGAGCAGGTGGGGAGCTGTTTTTT.

The V call is TRBV12-5, the J call TRBJ2-2; D gene unclear. This CDR3 has 13 residues. Germline V CDR1 and CDR2: LGHNT, FRNRAP. V was trimmed by 0 bases and J by 7 bases, leaving 6 bases between them. CDR3 coding DNA: TGTGCTAGTGGTTTGGTAAATGGCGGGGAGCTGTTTTTT. This translates into CASGLVNGGELFF. The full variable domain, rest sourced from reference TRBV12-5 and TRBJ2-2, is DARVTQTPRHKVTEMGQEVTMRCQPILGHNTVFWYRQTMMQGLELLAYFRNRAPLDDSGMPKDRFSAEMPDATLATLKIQPSEPRDSAVYFCASGLVNGGELFFGEGSRLTVL.

V is TRBV7-9 and J is TRBJ2-5; 13 bases align to TRBD2. This CDR3 contains 15 residues. V was clipped by 4 bases and J by 4 bases; unmatched bases: 3. Germline V gene lookup returns CDR1 SEHNR and CDR2 FQNEAQ (reference sequence). The DNA for the CDR3 is TGTGCCAGCAGCTGGACTAGCGGGAGTGGAGAGACCCAGTACTTC. Amino acid sequence: CASSWTSGSGETQYF.